Following are 6 T cell receptor beta chains from one sample sequenced in a study of cytomegalovirus exposure and HLA in healthy donors. Amplification used 60 Vbeta primers and 13 Jbeta primers. Assay: immunoSEQ multiplex PCR; the TCRdb copy retains only in-frame clones and omits some. The table lists about 110,000 clones, 15% of them singletons. The material sequenced was PBMCs. The receptors stem from a woman in her late teens or twenties in good health and CMV-seronegative.

As for this clone: The junction differs from germline at one of its ends, possibly a read error. This chain links TRBV11-3 with TRBJ1-1, with 8 bases identical to TRBD1. Germline assignment: CDR1 SGHNT and CDR2 YENEEA. CDR3 length equals 14 residues. This chain's CDR3 is CASRLGTGGTEAFF. CDR3 nucleotides: TGTGCCAGCAGATTAGGTACAGGGGGGACTGAAGCTTTCTTT.

The sample holds a few counts of this clone. The J gene is TRBJ2-7, the V gene TRBV4-3, with D unresolved. Germline V CDR1 and CDR2: LGHNA, YSLEER. Trimming took 0 bases from V and 2 from J, leaving 8 bases between them. The CDR3 has 14 residues. The CDR3 reads CASSQDRYTYEQYF. The DNA of the CDR3 is TGCGCCAGCAGCCAAGATCGGTATACCTACGAGCAGTACTTC.

This chain joins TRBV28 and TRBJ1-2; TRBD1 matches at 8 bases. From germline, CDR1 is MDHEN and CDR2 SYDVKM. The V and J ends lost 11 bases and 4 bases, in that order; junction bases with no gene match: 6. The CDR3 consists of 12 residues. The CDR3 DNA reads TGTGCCGCCCAGGGGGCGGGCTATGGCTACACCTTC. As protein: CAAQGAGYGYTF.

This chain connects TRBV28 to TRBJ1-5, with 7 bases aligning to TRBD1. Germline values: CDR1 MDHEN, CDR2 SYDVKM. The CDR3 runs to 16 residues. V lost 6 bases, J lost 4 bases, and 12 bases stayed unmatched. The CDR3 loop reads CASRLSGGNGNQPQHF. The CDR3 DNA follows: TGTGCCAGCAGGCTCTCAGGGGGTAACGGTAATCAGCCCCAGCATTTT.

The V and J genes are TRBV28 and TRBJ1-5; 8 bases agree with TRBD1. Germline trimming cut 4 bases from V and 2 bases from J; bases unmatched to any gene: 10. CDR3 length equals 17 residues. From germline, CDR1 is MDHEN and CDR2 SYDVKM. The CDR3 reads CASSSYSGGGGNQPQHF. The DNA of the CDR3 is TGTGCCAGCAGTTCTTACTCAGGGGGCGGTGGCAATCAGCCCCAGCATTTT.

This clone was counted only a few times. V is TRBV9 and J is TRBJ2-1; TRBD2 aligns across 7 bases. This CDR3 is built from 15 residues. The V gene end was trimmed by 3 bases and the J gene end by 8 bases; junction bases not matched to a gene: 11. Germline CDR1 is SGDLS and CDR2 is YYNGEE. In DNA form, the CDR3 reads TGTGCCAGCAGCGCCGGACCGGGACTAATTGATGAGCAGTTCTTC. This encodes CASSAGPGLIDEQFF.